The rows below give T cell receptor beta chains drawn from one sample of a study of T cell responses to AZD1222 COVID-19 vaccine. The table came from immunoSEQ multiplex PCR; TCRdb's copy has only in-frame clones and leaves some out. This sample has 160,000 or so clones, with under 95% found just once. Sequences were derived from peripheral blood, sampled on day 0 of MenACWY control vaccination. These TCRs come from an adult in good health. Each CDR3 is given with its conserved first and last residue. D genes are given only for firm matches. Clone size is shown for a subset of rows, as once, few, many or a class of expanded clone.

d_gene | abundance | j_gene | v_gene | CDR3nt | CDR3aa
TRBD2 | NA | TRBJ2-1 | TRBV27 | TGTGCCAGCAGTTTACCCACTAGCGGGAGGGCCAATGAGCAGTTCTTC | CASSLPTSGRANEQFF
NA | NA | TRBJ2-2 | TRBV7-3 | TGTGCCAGCAGCTCACAGGGGAGGAGGACCGGGGAGCTGTTTTTT | CASSSQGRRTGELFF
TRBD2 | NA | TRBJ2-2 | TRBV10-2 | TGCGCCAGCCGGCTAGCGGTTAACACCGGGGAGCTGTTTTTT | CASRLAVNTGELFF
NA | NA | TRBJ2-5 | TRBV12-3/TRBV12-4 | TGTGCCAGCAGTTTCGGTGGGGAGACCCAGTACTTC | CASSFGGETQYF
NA | NA | TRBJ1-1 | TRBV30 | TGTGCCTGGAGTGAAGACCAGGGGATTCGAGCTTTCTTT | CAWSEDQGIRAFF
TRBD2 | NA | TRBJ2-1 | TRBV3-1/TRBV3-2 | TGTGCCAGCAGCCCTCCTGCGGGCGGGAGGTACCATGAGCAGTTCTTC | CASSPPAGGRYHEQFF
NA | NA | TRBJ1-5 | TRBV19 | TGTGCCAGTAGTGAGGGTCAGCCCCAGCATTTT | CASSEGQPQHF
TRBD1 | NA | TRBJ1-5 | TRBV5-6 | TGTGCCAGCAGCCGCAGGGGGGACGGTTATAGCAATCAGCCCCAGCATTTT | CASSRRGDGYSNQPQHF
NA | NA | TRBJ1-2 | TRBV5-8 | TGTGCCAGCAGCTTAAAGGGACATAACTATGGCTACACCTTC | CASSLKGHNYGYTF
TRBD1 | NA | TRBJ1-2 | TRBV6-5 | TGTGCCAGCAAACCCGGGACAGGGGCAATCTATGGCTACACCTTC | CASKPGTGAIYGYTF
TRBD1 | NA | TRBJ2-2 | TRBV4-1 | TGCGCCAGCAGCCAAGGTCCACTTAGGCCGGGACAGAAGAACACCGGGGAGCTGTTTTTT | CASSQGPLRPGQKNTGELFF
NA | NA | TRBJ1-1 | TRBV11-3 | TGTGCCAGCAGCCTTTCCGTGAGCACTGAAGCTTTCTTT | CASSLSVSTEAFF
NA | NA | TRBJ1-5 | TRBV19 | TGTGCCAGTAGTATAGGGGACGGCCCGTCGGAAGGGCCCCAGCATTTT | CASSIGDGPSEGPQHF
NA | NA | TRBJ1-5 | TRBV18 | TGTGCCAGCTCACTTCCCCTTAGCAATCAGCCCCAGCATTTT | CASSLPLSNQPQHF
TRBD2 | NA | TRBJ2-1 | TRBV7-9 | TGTGCCAGCAGCTTAGCACTAGCGGGAGTGTATGAGCAGTTCTTC | CASSLALAGVYEQFF
TRBD2 | once | TRBJ2-7 | TRBV27 | TGTGCCAGCAGTTTTACTAGCGGGAGCTACGAGCAGTACTTC | CASSFTSGSYEQYF
NA | few | TRBJ1-4 | TRBV6-5 | TGTGCCAGCAGTCCCACCGGGGGGAATGAAAAACTGTTTTTT | CASSPTGGNEKLFF
NA | NA | TRBJ2-7 | TRBV7-6 | TGTGCCAGCACCTTTACCGGGGGGCAGGGGGACGAGCAGTACTTC | CASTFTGGQGDEQYF
TRBD1 | NA | TRBJ1-2 | TRBV30 | TGTGCCTGGAGTGTACCGCCAGGGGGCTATGGCTACACCTTC | CAWSVPPGGYGYTF
TRBD1 | NA | TRBJ1-5 | TRBV2 | TGTGCCAGCAGTTCTAGACAGGGGAATCAGCCCCAGCATTTT | CASSSRQGNQPQHF
NA | NA | TRBJ2-2 | TRBV7-3 | TGTGCCAGCAGCTTACAGACAGCACCGAACACCGGGGAGCTGTTTTTT | CASSLQTAPNTGELFF
NA | NA | TRBJ1-2 | TRBV25-1 | TGTGCCAGCAGTGAATCGGCCTCCTATGGCTACACCTTC | CASSESASYGYTF
NA | NA | TRBJ2-7 | TRBV27 | TGTGCCGGCTACGAGCAGTACTTC | CAGYEQYF
NA | NA | TRBJ1-1 | TRBV30 | TGTGCCTGGAGTTTCATATTAGGCACTGAAGCTTTCTTT | CAWSFILGTEAFF
TRBD1 | NA | TRBJ1-2 | TRBV5-4 | TGTGCCAGCAGCCCCGGGGGGCAGGGGGCTCGGGGCTACACCTTC | CASSPGGQGARGYTF
NA | NA | TRBJ2-7 | TRBV13 | TGTGCCAGCTCCCAGGGACTTTTAACCGAGCAGTACTTC | CASSQGLLTEQYF
TRBD2 | NA | TRBJ2-1 | TRBV6-5 | TGTGCCAGCAGTTACGCAGGCGGGAGCTCCTACAATGAGCAGTTCTTC | CASSYAGGSSYNEQFF
NA | NA | TRBJ2-6 | TRBV5-8 | TGTGCCAGCAGGCAAACTGGGGCCAACGTCCTGACTTTC | CASRQTGANVLTF
NA | NA | TRBJ2-1 | TRBV27 | TGTGCCAGCAGTTTATCGGGAAGTCGCGATGAGCAGTTCTTC | CASSLSGSRDEQFF
TRBD1 | NA | TRBJ2-1 | TRBV28 | TGTGCCAGCCGTCTACAGGGGAATGAGCAGTTCTTC | CASRLQGNEQFF
TRBD1 | NA | TRBJ1-1 | TRBV3-1/TRBV3-2 | TGTGCCAGCAGCCGGATAGGACAGGGTTCGAGGAACACTGAAGCTTTCTTT | CASSRIGQGSRNTEAFF
NA | NA | TRBJ1-1 | TRBV6-5 | TGTGCCAGCAGTTACTCGAACGGGGCTGAAGCTTTCTTT | CASSYSNGAEAFF
NA | NA | TRBJ2-5 | TRBV10-3 | TGTGCCATCACGGACAACCAAGAGACCCAGTACTTC | CAITDNQETQYF
TRBD1 | NA | TRBJ1-6 | TRBV10-3 | TGTGCCATCAGGGATTCATTGGACAGGGGAAATTCACCCCTCCACTTT | CAIRDSLDRGNSPLHF
TRBD1 | NA | TRBJ2-1 | TRBV24-1 | TGTGCCACCAGTGATTTGCGGGCAGGGGGCCGTCAGAGCTCCTACAATGAGCAGTTCTTC | CATSDLRAGGRQSSYNEQFF
TRBD2 | NA | TRBJ2-1 | TRBV11-1 | TGTGCCAGCAGCCCAAAGGGGCTAGCGGGGTTCAATGAGCAGTTCTTC | CASSPKGLAGFNEQFF
NA | NA | TRBJ1-3 | TRBV15 | TGTGCCACCAGCATCGGGGGCTCTGGAAACACCATATATTTT | CATSIGGSGNTIYF
TRBD2 | NA | TRBJ2-2 | TRBV3-1/TRBV3-2 | TGTGCCAGCAGCCTGGGACTAGCAAACACCGGGGAGCTGTTTTTT | CASSLGLANTGELFF
TRBD1 | NA | TRBJ2-3 | TRBV11-2 | TGTGCCAGCAAAGAACAGGGGGCGACAGATACGCAGTATTTT | CASKEQGATDTQYF
TRBD1 | NA | TRBJ2-5 | TRBV5-1 | TGCGCCAGCAGCCGTTCTTCAGGGGGCGCTGGGAGGTTGCAAGAGACCCAGTACTTC | CASSRSSGGAGRLQETQYF
TRBD1 | NA | TRBJ1-4 | TRBV19 | TGTGCCAGTAGTCGGACAGGGGCTAATGAAAAACTGTTTTTT | CASSRTGANEKLFF
TRBD2 | NA | TRBJ2-3 | TRBV19 | TGTGCCAGTAGGGGGACTAGCTCAGATACGCAGTATTTT | CASRGTSSDTQYF
TRBD2 | NA | TRBJ2-1 | TRBV14 | TGTGCCAGCAGCCACCTTAGCGGGAGGCGGAATGAGCAGTTCTTC | CASSHLSGRRNEQFF
TRBD1 | NA | TRBJ1-4 | TRBV12-3/TRBV12-4 | TGTGCCAGCAGTTTAAAACAGGGGGAAAAACTGTTTTTT | CASSLKQGEKLFF
TRBD1 | NA | TRBJ1-3 | TRBV30 | TGTGCCTGGGGTGCAGGGGGTATGGACACCATATATTTT | CAWGAGGMDTIYF
NA | NA | TRBJ1-1 | TRBV6-2/TRBV6-3 | TGTGCCAGCAGTTACTCTGGCGGGGCTACTGAAGCTTTCTTT | CASSYSGGATEAFF
NA | NA | TRBJ2-3 | TRBV23-1 | TGCGCCAGCAGTCACGGGGCAGGCACAGATACGCAGTATTTT | CASSHGAGTDTQYF
TRBD2 | NA | TRBJ2-5 | TRBV27 | TGTGCCAGCACCGCTAGCGGGAGAGGTAGATTGGAGACCCAGTACTTC | CASTASGRGRLETQYF
TRBD2 | NA | TRBJ2-5 | TRBV24-1 | TGTGCCACCAGTGACAGGAAAGGACTAGCCCAAGAGACCCAGTACTTC | CATSDRKGLAQETQYF
NA | NA | TRBJ1-1 | TRBV5-1 | TGCGCCAACGGCCTGAAAAGACGAGGAGGCGACACTGAAGCTTTCTTT | CANGLKRRGGDTEAFF
NA | NA | TRBJ1-4 | TRBV29-1 | TGCAGCGCCGGGTCTGGAAGGGCTACGCTGTTTTTT | CSAGSGRATLFF